This entry lists 25 T cell receptor beta chains sequenced from one sample in a study of CD8+ T cells in alopecia areata. The treatment: oral pan-JAK inhibitor, 5-10 mg twice daily. The sequencing template was cDNA reverse transcribed from extracted RNA. Data came from immunoSEQ multiplex PCR; TCRdb stores just in-frame clones and leaves some out. The table has roughly 120,000 clones, approximately 52% seen once; the top ten hold roughly 30%. The sequencing used CD8+ T cells sorted from blood, collected at week 4, from a patient treated with tofacitinib. All receptors come from a human donor with alopecia areata.

The genes are TRBV6-1 and TRBJ2-5; possible D gene TRBD2, 5 bases. V was pared by 9 bases and J by 2 bases, with 10 bases between. Germline V gene sequence: CDR1 MNHNS, CDR2 SASEGT. The CDR3 loop spans 12 amino acids. The DNA of the CDR3 is TGTGCCAGGTGGACTGCTCAAGAGACCCAGTACTTC. It codes for CARWTAQETQYF.

The chain carries TRBV18 and TRBJ2-7; TRBD2 agrees at 7 bases. There are 16 residues in the CDR3. The V segment lost 6 bases and the J segment 3 bases; nucleotides outside the gene matches: 14. Germline V CDR1 and CDR2: KGHSH, LQKENI. This chain's CDR3 is CASSRIPGTTFYEQYF. CDR3 DNA sequence: TGTGCCAGCTCGCGCATACCCGGGACTACCTTCTACGAGCAGTACTTC.

This clone was seen more than once but under ten times. J is TRBJ2-5 and V is TRBV12-5; 9 nucleotides match TRBD2. Trimming removed 9 bases from V and 1 base from J; junction bases left unmatched: 0. The CDR3 has 12 amino acids. The germline gives CDR1 LGHNT, CDR2 FRNRAP. The chain's CDR3 is CARAGGQETQYF. The CDR3 nucleotides are TGTGCTAGAGCGGGGGGCCAAGAGACCCAGTACTTC.

Only a few counts were recorded for this clone. This chain joins TRBV29-1 and TRBJ1-1, with a tentative D call TRBD1 (5 bases). Germline V gives CDR1 SQVTM, CDR2 ANQGSEA. V was clipped by 7 bases and J by 4 bases, with 13 bases between them. The CDR3 has 12 amino acids. The CDR3 nucleotides read TGCAGCGCCCTCCCTGGGGGCACTGAAGCTTTCTTT. It is translated as CSALPGGTEAFF.

J is TRBJ2-1 and V is TRBV7-2; D call uncertain. Germline assignment: CDR1 SGHTA and CDR2 FQGNSA. The CDR3 sequence is 13 residues long. Trimming cost V 3 bases and J 3 bases, with 6 bases left between them. This chain's CDR3 is CASSFFNYNEQFF. CDR3 in DNA: TGTGCCAGCAGCTTCTTTAACTACAATGAGCAGTTCTTC.

The genes are TRBV6-5 and TRBJ1-5, with unresolved D. The V and J ends lost 11 bases and 1 base respectively, with 15 bases between them. CDR1 is MNHEY and CDR2 is SVGAGI in the germline V gene. This CDR3 has 14 amino acids. CDR3 nucleotides: TGTGCCGTAGGGTCGGTGTTCAGCAATCAGCCCCAGCATTTT. It translates to CAVGSVFSNQPQHF.

The genes are TRBV13 and TRBJ2-1; TRBD2 agrees at 11 bases. The germline gives CDR1 PRHDT, CDR2 FYEKMQ (reference sequence). The V and J ends lost 6 bases and 1 base, in that order; junction bases with no gene match: 17. The CDR3 has 20 residues. CDR3 loop: CASSPLGTSGRKRSYNEQFF. CDR3 nucleotides: TGTGCCAGCAGTCCCCTCGGGACTAGCGGAAGAAAGAGGTCCTACAATGAGCAGTTCTTC.

The rearrangement uses TRBV29-1 and TRBJ2-7; 8 bases map to TRBD1. In germline, CDR1 is SQVTM, CDR2 ANQGSEA. This CDR3 spans 14 amino acids. The J segment lost 2 bases and the V segment lost 7 bases, leaving 10 bases of the junction unmatched. The CDR3 nucleotides read TGCAGCGCCGGCAGGGACAGGTACACCTACGAGCAGTACTTC. The encoded protein is CSAGRDRYTYEQYF.

V usage is TRBV19 and J usage is TRBJ1-1; 10 nucleotides line up with TRBD1. Germline V CDR1 and CDR2: LNHDA, SQIVND (reference sequence). With V trimmed by 8 bases and J by 4 bases, 4 bases remained unmatched. This CDR3 contains 13 residues. CDR3 bases: TGTGCCAGTGGCGACAGGGGGCCCACTGAAGCTTTCTTT. Amino acids: CASGDRGPTEAFF.

This clone was counted only a few times. The chain employs TRBV30 and TRBJ2-4, with D perhaps TRBD1 (6 bases). In germline, CDR1 is GTSNPN, CDR2 SVGIG (reference sequence). V was trimmed by 5 bases and J by 1 base, leaving 9 bases between them. The CDR3 has 13 amino acids. CDR3 nucleotides: TGTGCCTGGTCAGGGGAGGCCAAAAACATTCAGTACTTC. Encoded protein: CAWSGEAKNIQYF.

The chain carries TRBV30 and TRBJ2-7; 12 bases are shared with TRBD2. Looked up from germline, CDR1 is GTSNPN and CDR2 is SVGIG (reference sequence). The CDR3 length is 14 residues. The J segment lost 5 bases and the V segment lost 4 bases, leaving 6 bases of the junction unmatched. Here the CDR3 DNA reads TGTGCCTGGAACCTAGCGGGGGGGCTAGACGAGCAGTACTTC. Encoded protein: CAWNLAGGLDEQYF.

Note on this clone: A junction boundary mismatches the germline segment, possibly from a read error. V is TRBV7-9 and J is TRBJ2-7, with TRBD1 identical over 7 bases. Germline V gene lookup returns CDR1 SEHNR and CDR2 FQNEAQ (reference sequence). This CDR3 region has 14 residues. This CDR3 reads CASSDTGTAYQQYF. CDR3 coding DNA: TGTGCCAGCAGCGATACCGGGACAGCCTACCAGCAGTACTTC.

The rearrangement joins TRBV30 to TRBJ2-5; 8 bases align to TRBD1. Germline V gene lookup returns CDR1 GTSNPN and CDR2 SVGIG (reference sequence). Unmatched junction bases numbered 5, after V lost 0 bases and J lost 5 bases. The CDR3 sequence is 14 residues long. The CDR3 here is CAWSVVDRGETQYF. CDR3 coding DNA: TGTGCCTGGAGTGTCGTTGACAGGGGCGAGACCCAGTACTTC.

V usage is TRBV7-9 and J usage is TRBJ2-2; no clear D gene. The CDR3 length is 13 residues. Looked up from germline, CDR1 is SEHNR and CDR2 is FQNEAQ (reference sequence). The V end lost 3 bases, the J end lost 0 bases, and 2 bases lay between the germline ends. The CDR3 sequence: CASSLTNTGELFF. CDR3 nucleotide sequence: TGTGCCAGCAGCTTGACGAACACCGGGGAGCTGTTTTTT.

The chain combines TRBV30 with TRBJ2-3; tentative D call: TRBD1 (6 bases). Germline CDR1 and CDR2: GTSNPN and SVGIG (reference sequence). The CDR3 contains 12 residues. The V gene lost 3 bases and the J gene lost 5 bases, with 9 bases spanning the gap. The chain's CDR3 is CAWREGVDTQYF. CDR3 in DNA: TGTGCCTGGAGAGAGGGGGTAGATACGCAGTATTTT. The variable domain in full, completed from reference TRBV30 and TRBJ2-3, reads SQTIHQWPATLVQPVGSPLSLECTVEGTSNPNLYWYRQAAGRGLQLLFYSVGIGQISSEVPQNLSASRPQDRQFILSSKKLLLSDSGFYLCAWREGVDTQYFGPGTRLTVL.

This clone was detected only a few times. The J gene is TRBJ2-1, the V gene TRBV9; 11 positions match TRBD2. Germline CDR1 and CDR2: SGDLS and YYNGEE. J lost 5 bases, V lost 6 bases, and 4 bases had no gene match. The CDR3 loop spans 14 amino acids. In DNA, the CDR3 is TGTGCCAGCAACGGACTAGCGGGCGACAATGAGCAGTTCTTC. This sequence encodes CASNGLAGDNEQFF.

The chain recombines TRBV28 with TRBJ1-2, with 8 bases aligning to TRBD1. This CDR3 region has 16 residues. The V gene's germline CDR1 is MDHEN and CDR2 SYDVKM. J gave up 1 base and V 2 bases, and 6 bases lay outside the gene matches. The CDR3 spells CASSLLRGPFNYGYTF. The CDR3 DNA reads as TGTGCCAGCAGTTTACTCAGGGGGCCATTTAACTATGGCTACACCTTC.

This chain links TRBV6-1 with TRBJ2-1; 8 bases line up with TRBD1. The ends lost 4 bases at V and 5 bases at J; junction bases unmatched: 13. The germline V gene encodes CDR1 MNHNS and CDR2 SASEGT. CDR3 length: 17 residues. Here the CDR3 DNA reads TGTGCCAGCAGTGCGGACAGGGTTATATGGGTGGACAATGAGCAGTTCTTC. It encodes CASSADRVIWVDNEQFF.

The chain employs TRBV7-9 and TRBJ2-6; 10 bases are shared with TRBD1. With V trimmed by 1 base and J by 0 bases, 3 bases remained unmatched. Germline V gene sequence: CDR1 SEHNR, CDR2 FQNEAQ (reference sequence). This CDR3 comprises 18 residues. DNA of the CDR3: TGTGCCAGCAGCTTAGTAGGGACAGGGGTCTCTGGGGCCAACGTCCTGACTTTC. As protein: CASSLVGTGVSGANVLTF.

Written as DNA, the CDR3 is TGTGCCAGCAGCTTAGCGCTGGCCGAGCAGTACTTC. It translates to CASSLALAEQYF. The chain recombines TRBV7-9 with TRBJ2-7; D gene ambiguous. Germline V gene lookup returns CDR1 SEHNR and CDR2 FQNEAQ (reference sequence). Trimming left V 0 bases short and J 6 bases short, with 6 bases between. The CDR3 runs 12 residues.

Only a few counts were recorded for this clone. The chain uses TRBV9 and TRBJ2-1, with D possibly matching TRBD2 (5 bases). This CDR3 has 15 residues. V was clipped by 0 bases and J by 3 bases, with 10 bases between them. In germline, CDR1 is SGDLS, CDR2 YYNGEE. CDR3: CASSVGGGSYNEQFF. In DNA form, the CDR3 reads TGTGCCAGCAGCGTAGGTGGAGGCAGCTACAATGAGCAGTTCTTC.

J is TRBJ1-1 and V is TRBV29-1; weak D call: TRBD1 (6 bases). CDR3 length: 17 residues. V gave up 0 bases and J gave up 2 bases, with 19 bases separating them. The germline V gene encodes CDR1 SQVTM and CDR2 ANQGSEA. The CDR3 is CSVEDSFPGERNTEAFF. CDR3 bases: TGCAGCGTTGAAGATTCCTTCCCAGGGGAGAGAAACACTGAAGCTTTCTTT.

This clone was found a few times. Written as DNA, the CDR3 is TGTGCCAGCAGACAATCAGGGGGAGATGAAAAACTGTTTTTT. It is translated as CASRQSGGDEKLFF. J is TRBJ1-4 and V is TRBV7-9; TRBD1 matches at 7 bases. This CDR3 is 14 amino acids long. The J segment lost 6 bases and the V segment lost 6 bases, leaving 7 bases of the junction unmatched. CDR1 and CDR2 from the germline V gene are SEHNR and FQNEAQ (reference sequence).

The chain combines TRBV29-1 with TRBJ2-6; D might be TRBD2 (6 bases). The germline gives CDR1 SQVTM, CDR2 ANQGSEA. V lost 6 bases to trimming and J lost 0 bases, with 15 bases between them. The CDR3 totals 16 residues. CDR3 in amino acids: CSVPGVSPSGANVLTF. The CDR3 nucleotides are TGCAGCGTCCCGGGAGTTTCTCCCTCTGGGGCCAACGTCCTGACTTTC.

The J gene is TRBJ1-1, the V gene TRBV5-1; D remains ambiguous. V dropped 1 base and J dropped 2 bases, with 12 bases sitting between them. There are 15 residues in the CDR3. Germline-derived CDR1 and CDR2 are SGHRS and YFSETQ. Here the CDR3 reads CASSLNLGVNTEAFF. CDR3 coding DNA: TGCGCCAGCAGCTTGAATCTTGGGGTTAACACTGAAGCTTTCTTT.